These 32 T cell receptor beta chains came from one sample sequenced in a study of shared clonotypes between healthy human individuals. TCRdb's copy holds only in-frame clones and misses some; the assay was immunoSEQ multiplex PCR. The sample consists of roughly 2.2 million clones, 85% to 95% of them appearing once. Sequencing used naive CD4+ T cells from PBMCs. Subset here: CD45RA+ positively selected. All receptors derive from a man between 18 and 29 years old in good health. Some clones in this sample may be carry-over from other donors' samples.

The J gene is TRBJ2-1, the V gene TRBV11-3, with D possibly matching TRBD2 (6 bases). V was trimmed by 5 bases and J by 10 bases, leaving 18 bases between them. The CDR3 spans 14 residues. From germline, CDR1 is SGHNT and CDR2 YENEEA. The CDR3 coding sequence is TGTGCCAGCAGCCGGGACTTGGGTATTACCGAGCAGTTCTTC. Amino acids: CASSRDLGITEQFF.

As to this clone: At the DNA level, this CDR3 is encoded by other sequences in the same sample as well. The V call is TRBV2, the J call TRBJ2-7, with a tentative D call TRBD1 (7 bases). CDR3 length equals 12 residues. Trimming removed 8 bases from V and 2 bases from J, with 10 bases in between. Per the germline V gene, CDR1 is SNHLY and CDR2 is FYNNEI. CDR3 protein: CASGGTAYEQYF. The CDR3 DNA sequence: TGTGCCAGCGGCGGGACAGCCTACGAGCAGTACTTC.

The chain is built from TRBV7-9 and TRBJ1-1; TRBD1 agrees at 7 bases. The length of the CDR3 is 14 residues. J was trimmed by 4 bases and V by 0 bases; bases with no gene match: 2. Germline V CDR1 and CDR2: SEHNR, FQNEAQ (reference sequence). Here the CDR3 reads CASSLAQGITEAFF. CDR3 sequence (DNA): TGTGCCAGCAGCTTAGCACAGGGGATCACTGAAGCTTTCTTT.

The J gene is TRBJ2-1, the V gene TRBV27, with a possible D match to TRBD2 (6 bases). Trimming stripped 2 bases from V and 0 bases from J, with 8 bases between. This CDR3 spans 15 amino acids. The germline V gene has CDR1 MNHEY and CDR2 SMNVEV (reference sequence). In DNA form, the CDR3 reads TGTGCCAGCAGTTTAGCCGGGAGCTCCTACAATGAGCAGTTCTTC. It translates to CASSLAGSSYNEQFF.

As to this clone: One end of the junction does not line up with germline, which may come from a read error. The chain uses TRBV6-5 and TRBJ2-7; no firm D call. From germline, CDR1 is MNHEY and CDR2 SVGAGI. This CDR3 has 13 residues. The CDR3 reads CASSFYDSSEQYF. The CDR3 DNA follows: TGTGCCAGCAGTTTCTACGACTCCTCCGAGCAGTACTTC.

The V gene is TRBV5-4, the J gene TRBJ1-4; a weak D match, TRBD1 (5 bases). This CDR3 is built from 15 residues. Trimming took off 4 bases at V and 7 bases at J, with 17 bases between the two ends. Germline assignment: CDR1 SGHNT and CDR2 YYREEE (reference sequence). For the CDR3, the DNA is TGTGCCAGCAGCACTAAGAAGAGGGGAACTGAAAAACTGTTTTTT. Protein product: CASSTKKRGTEKLFF.

The chain is built from TRBV6-1 and TRBJ2-3; 7 bases match TRBD2. The germline V gene encodes CDR1 MNHNS and CDR2 SASEGT. The junction had 4 bases not matched to a gene; V was cut back by 5 bases and J by 2 bases. The CDR3 runs to 14 residues. Here the CDR3 reads CASSSTSPTDTQYF. CDR3 in DNA: TGTGCCAGCAGTTCGACTAGCCCCACAGATACGCAGTATTTT.

This clone has just one count. J is TRBJ1-5 and V is TRBV5-3; 10 bases agree with TRBD1. TRBV5-3 is reported as an ORF; its role is uncertain. The trim removed 3 bases at V and 4 bases at J, leaving 7 bases unmatched. The CDR3 has 16 amino acids. The CDR3 loop is CARSSDRGVSNQPQHF. As DNA, the CDR3 is TGTGCCAGAAGCTCGGACAGGGGGGTGTCTAATCAGCCCCAGCATTTT.

The J gene is TRBJ2-5, the V gene TRBV5-1; TRBD2 might be the D (6 bases). CDR3 length: 13 amino acids. CDR1 and CDR2 (germline): SGHRS, YFSETQ. The V gene lost 4 bases and the J gene lost 3 bases, with 10 bases spanning the gap. The CDR3 nucleotides are TGCGCCAGCAGCGGGGGGATAAAAGAGACCCAGTACTTC. The encoded protein is CASSGGIKETQYF.

This clone was seen once. The sample has other DNA sequences that encode this CDR3 too. CDR3 region: CASSRRGSSYEQYF. In nucleotides, the CDR3 is TGTGCCAGCAGCCGTCGCGGGAGCTCCTACGAGCAGTACTTC. The chain has TRBV7-2 and TRBJ2-7; 7 bases are a match to TRBD2. CDR1 and CDR2 (germline): SGHTA, FQGNSA. The CDR3 runs to 14 residues. V shed 5 bases, J shed 0 bases, and the junction held 4 bases outside the gene matches.

This chain uses TRBV9 with TRBJ2-4; D is possibly TRBD1 (7 bases). The germline CDR1 and CDR2 sequences are SGDLS and YYNGEE. The CDR3 runs 18 residues. V dropped 4 bases and J dropped 4 bases, with 24 bases sitting between them. This CDR3 is CASSPNPWGDSPKNIQYF. In nucleotides, the CDR3 is TGTGCCAGCAGCCCAAATCCCTGGGGGGACAGCCCTAAAAACATTCAGTACTTC.

The chain is built from TRBV12-1 and TRBJ2-7. TRBV12-1 is labeled a pseudogene. The CDR3 runs 13 residues. The CDR3 coding sequence is TGTGCCAGCAGCTTTGTGGCTGGGTACGAGCAGTACTTC. Residues: CASSFVAGYEQYF.

This clone has a single count. The chain employs TRBV6-6 and TRBJ2-5, with TRBD2 identical over 9 bases. In germline, CDR1 is MNHNY, CDR2 SVGAGI (reference sequence). This CDR3 is 13 amino acids long. Unmatched junction bases numbered 4, after V lost 6 bases and J lost 5 bases. For the CDR3, the DNA is TGTGCCAGCAGCAAACTAGCGGGTGAGACCCAGTACTTC. The encoded protein is CASSKLAGETQYF.

This clone was found a few times. This chain links TRBV7-9 with TRBJ2-2, with 9 bases aligning to TRBD2. Germline V gene lookup returns CDR1 SEHNR and CDR2 FQNEAQ (reference sequence). The V gene end was trimmed by 4 bases and the J gene end by 5 bases; junction bases not matched to a gene: 8. CDR3 size: 16 residues. CDR3 sequence (DNA): TGTGCCAGCAGCTCGGGACTAGCTTCGGGAACCGGGGAGCTGTTTTTT. Protein product: CASSSGLASGTGELFF.

The chain links TRBV28 to TRBJ1-5; TRBD1 is a possible D gene (5 bases). V was cut by 10 bases and J by 0 bases, with 19 bases left in between. The CDR3 has 16 residues. Germline V gene data show CDR1 as MDHEN and CDR2 as SYDVKM. DNA for the CDR3: TGTGCCACCACTGGGACGGGGTCCTATAGCAATCAGCCCCAGCATTTT. This codes for CATTGTGSYSNQPQHF.

This chain uses TRBV2 with TRBJ2-1, with D perhaps being TRBD1 or TRBD2 (5 bases each). This CDR3 is 15 amino acids long. V lost 5 bases and J lost 8, with 19 bases in between. The germline gives CDR1 SNHLY, CDR2 FYNNEI. For the CDR3, the DNA is TGTGCCAGCAGTTCCGGGACGACCCTTAGAGATGAGCAGTTCTTC. Translated, it gives CASSSGTTLRDEQFF.

V gene TRBV5-4 combines with J gene TRBJ1-4; 9 nucleotides align to TRBD1. The V gene's germline CDR1 is SGHNT and CDR2 YYREEE (reference sequence). CDR3 length equals 16 residues. V trimming: 1 base; J trimming: 8 bases; junction bases outside the gene matches: 9. CDR3 residues: CASSLTPGQGGEKLFF. The CDR3, as DNA: TGTGCCAGCAGCTTGACCCCGGGACAGGGTGGCGAAAAACTGTTTTTT.

The V call is TRBV18, the J call TRBJ2-1, with 9 bases aligning to TRBD2. Germline V CDR1 and CDR2: KGHSH, LQKENI. The V and J ends lost 5 bases and 6 bases, in that order; junction bases with no gene match: 5. The CDR3 consists of 14 residues. The CDR3 loop is CASSVAGGPNEQFF. CDR3 bases: TGTGCCAGCTCAGTCGCGGGAGGGCCCAATGAGCAGTTCTTC.

The chain carries TRBV7-3 and TRBJ2-7; no reliable D call. This CDR3 is 12 amino acids long. The germline V and J ends were trimmed by 5 bases and 3 bases, with 8 bases remaining between them. CDR1 is SGHTA, CDR2 FQGTGA, per germline. The CDR3 coding sequence is TGTGCCAGCAGCAAACAGAGCTACGAGCAGTACTTC. Its protein is CASSKQSYEQYF.

The V call is TRBV14, the J call TRBJ1-1, with D unresolved. Germline V gene lookup returns CDR1 SGHDN and CDR2 FVKESK. CDR3 size: 13 residues. The germline V and J ends were trimmed by 4 bases and 10 bases, with 16 bases remaining between them. The CDR3 loop reads CASSLPGARRAFF. CDR3 DNA sequence: TGTGCCAGCAGCCTTCCGGGAGCCCGGAGAGCTTTCTTT.

On this clone: The same CDR3 arises from other DNA sequences in this sample as well. In DNA form, the CDR3 reads TGTGCCAGCAGTGGACAGGGGAACACCGGGGAGCTGTTTTTT. Encoded protein: CASSGQGNTGELFF. The chain has TRBV2 and TRBJ2-2, with TRBD1 identical over 7 bases. CDR1 is SNHLY and CDR2 is FYNNEI in the germline V gene. The CDR3 consists of 14 residues. V was clipped by 4 bases and J by 1 base; unmatched bases: 0.

The chain recombines TRBV28 with TRBJ2-3, with 7 bases lining up with TRBD2. Looked up from germline, CDR1 is MDHEN and CDR2 is SYDVKM. The CDR3 contains 16 residues. Losses at the gene ends were 3 bases for V and 8 bases for J; bases not matched to a gene: 14. CDR3 bases: TGTGCCAGCAGTTTCCAAACGGGGGGACTAAGCGGTACGCAGTATTTT. It codes for CASSFQTGGLSGTQYF.

This clone appeared a single time. The chain employs TRBV29-1 and TRBJ2-3, with no clear D. V was pared by 3 bases and J by 2 bases, with 9 bases between. Germline V gives CDR1 SQVTM, CDR2 ANQGSEA. This CDR3 has 13 residues. CDR3 sequence (DNA): TGCAGCGTTGAGGGCAGGACCACAGATACGCAGTATTTT. Translating it yields CSVEGRTTDTQYF.

This clone was counted a single time. This CDR3 reads CASTPVGGRETQYF. The DNA of the CDR3 is TGTGCCAGCACCCCGGTCGGGGGCAGAGAGACCCAGTACTTC. The chain uses TRBV27 and TRBJ2-5; D may correspond to TRBD1 or TRBD2 (6 bases each). This CDR3 is built from 14 residues. V dropped 7 bases and J dropped 4 bases, with 16 bases sitting between them. Germline loops: CDR1 MNHEY, CDR2 SMNVEV (reference sequence).

In its sample, this clone was seen once. The chain links TRBV6-6 to TRBJ1-2; 9 positions match TRBD1. The V gene end was trimmed by 4 bases and the J gene end by 7 bases; junction bases not matched to a gene: 7. Germline assignment: CDR1 MNHNY and CDR2 SVGAGI (reference sequence). The CDR3 runs to 14 residues. The CDR3 nucleotides are TGTGCCAGCAGTTTGGACAGGGGCTCCCCTGGCTACACCTTC. Translation: CASSLDRGSPGYTF.

This chain's CDR3 is CASSLEPAGNEQFF. The CDR3 DNA reads TGCGCCAGCAGCTTGGAGCCAGCGGGCAATGAGCAGTTCTTC. The chain has TRBV5-1 and TRBJ2-1; possible D gene TRBD2, 6 bases. The CDR3 consists of 14 residues. The V end was cut by 0 bases, the J end by 6 bases, with 10 bases between. The germline V gene encodes CDR1 SGHRS and CDR2 YFSETQ.

The rearrangement uses TRBV29-1 and TRBJ2-3; 13 bases agree with TRBD2. This CDR3 is built from 16 residues. V trimming: 6 bases; J trimming: 4 bases; junction bases outside the gene matches: 10. Per germline, CDR1 SQVTM and CDR2 ANQGSEA. DNA for the CDR3: TGCAGCGTCACTAGCGGGAGGGAGTTAGGTCCAGATACGCAGTATTTT. Translation gives CSVTSGRELGPDTQYF.

The chain uses TRBV6-5 and TRBJ2-5; a weak D match, TRBD1 (6 bases). Germline values: CDR1 MNHEY, CDR2 SVGAGI. V dropped 4 bases and J dropped 10 bases, with 22 bases sitting between them. The CDR3 sequence is 15 residues long. The CDR3 sequence is CASSSPGTTGRIQYF. The DNA for the CDR3 is TGTGCCAGCAGTTCCCCTGGGACAACCGGCAGGATCCAGTACTTC.

This sequence joins TRBV14 and TRBJ2-7; D unresolved. This CDR3 spans 13 amino acids. Between the trimmed V and J ends, which lost 0 bases and 5 bases, there was a span of 8 bases. Germline loops: CDR1 SGHDN, CDR2 FVKESK. This chain's CDR3 is CASSQDLRDEQYF. The CDR3 DNA follows: TGTGCCAGCAGCCAAGATCTAAGGGACGAGCAGTACTTC.

As to this clone: Other DNA sequences in this sample translate to the same CDR3. The chain couples TRBV6-5 to TRBJ1-1, with D tentatively TRBD1 (5 bases). Trimming took 1 base from V and 3 from J, leaving 9 bases between them. Germline V lookup: CDR1 MNHEY, CDR2 SVGAGI. The CDR3 spans 14 residues. CDR3: CASSYWGGDTEAFF. The CDR3 region has the DNA TGTGCCAGCAGTTACTGGGGCGGGGACACTGAAGCTTTCTTT.

J is TRBJ2-7 and V is TRBV28, with TRBD1 matching over 9 bases. CDR3 length: 15 amino acids. The junction had 13 bases not matched to a gene; V was cut back by 7 bases and J by 6 bases. The germline CDR1 and CDR2 sequences are MDHEN and SYDVKM. The CDR3 DNA reads as TGTGCCAGCACCTTACAATGGGACAGGGTGGGCGAGCAGTACTTC. This gives the protein CASTLQWDRVGEQYF.

This chain links TRBV28 with TRBJ1-5; D possibly corresponds to TRBD1 (6 bases). The germline V gene has CDR1 MDHEN and CDR2 SYDVKM. This CDR3 has 14 residues. V lost 11 bases, J lost 5 bases, and 19 bases lay in between. The DNA of the CDR3 is TGTGCCTCGGCGGGGGGCTCGGGGGATCAGCCCCAGCATTTT. Translating gives CASAGGSGDQPQHF.